The clone carrying this T cell receptor beta chain was recorded many times. Its cognate antigen is unknown. From RNA transcripts, TCR beta CDR3 regions were amplified. HTBI primers were employed in a first-round RT-PCR of the TCR CDR3. MiXCR, applied by TCRdb to the multiplex PCR reads, yields one record per CDR3 protein. The sample holds roughly 500,000 distinct CDR3 sequences; 16% are singletons and the top ten take approximately 30%. Germline CDR1 SNHLY, CDR2 FYNNEI. V was clipped by 11 bases and J by 6 bases; unmatched bases: 24. The CDR3 is made up of 19 amino acids. These data come from a study of T cells in Graves' hyperthyroidism and ophthalmopathy. General study results and limits: Among thyroid clonotypes expanded above 0.001, most also appeared in blood.

This chain links TRBV2 with TRBJ2-1; 11 positions agree with TRBD2. The clonotype was recovered from a woman in her 30s with Graves' ophthalmopathy. Sequences were obtained from blood. CDR3 DNA: TGTGCCGGGCTCAAGACTAGCGGGGCCCCAACCCTTAGTGGCAATGAGCAGTTCTTC. As protein: CAGLKTSGAPTLSGNEQFF. The variable domain in full, completed from reference TRBV2 and TRBJ2-1, reads EPEVTQTPSHQVTQMGQEVILRCVPISNHLYFYWYRQILGQKVEFLVSFYNNEISEKSEIFDDQFSVERPDGSNFTLKIRSTKLEDSAMYFCAGLKTSGAPTLSGNEQFFGPGTRLTVL.